This TCR beta chain comes out of a study of T cell responses to AZD1222 COVID-19 vaccine. The study, taken as a whole, reports: Repertoires were obtained only post-peak T cell response.

V lost 3 bases and J 8 bases, leaving 13 bases between the germline ends. This CDR3 spans 13 amino acids. In germline, CDR1 is MDHEN, CDR2 SYDVKM. Points on this clone: The antigen is not known.

Data came from immunoSEQ multiplex PCR; TCRdb stores just in-frame clones and leaves some out. The table has 75,000 to 90,000 clones, 80% to 90% seen once. This clonotype was obtained from an adult who received the AZD1222 COVID-19 vaccine. The gene calls are TRBV28 and TRBJ1-2; a weak D match, TRBD1 (6 bases). The sample here was peripheral blood, taken 28 days after the second AZD1222 dose. CDR3 DNA: TGTGCCAGCAGTTTCGGACAGATCTACGGCTACACCTTC. Its translation is CASSFGQIYGYTF.